This is a list of T cell receptor beta chains from one sample in a study of cytomegalovirus exposure and HLA in healthy donors. Libraries were prepared by immunoSEQ multiplex PCR; TCRdb keeps only in-frame clonotypes and omits some of them. The table records fewer than 200,000 clones, about four fifths of them present only once. The sequencing input was PBMCs. All receptors come from a male donor in good health and CMV-seronegative. Each CDR3 is given with its conserved first and last residue. A D gene is named only where the DNA matches it firmly. A row's size may be missing; if present it is once, few, many or a size class.

TRBJ1-5 TRBV27 . . TGTGCCAGCAGTTTACGGGGTACCAGCAATCAGCCCCAGCATTTT CASSLRGTSNQPQHF
TRBJ2-3 TRBV6-4 . . TGTGCCAGCAGTGCCCGCCTGGGGGACTCAGGTACGCAGTATTTT CASSARLGDSGTQYF
TRBJ2-2 TRBV5-1 TRBD1 . TGCGCCAGCAGCAACGGACGGGACAGGGGACTTTCCGGGGAGCTGTTTTTT CASSNGRDRGLSGELFF
TRBJ2-3 TRBV27 TRBD2 once TGTGCCAGTGCCCCGGGGGGAGATACGCAGTATTTT CASAPGGDTQYF
TRBJ2-7 TRBV28 TRBD1 once TGTGCCAGCAGTTTAGGGCCAGGGGGTTCCTACGAGCAGTACTTC CASSLGPGGSYEQYF
TRBJ2-2 TRBV28 TRBD2 . TGTGCCAGCAGTCCCCGGGGTAGCGGGAGAACCAACACCGGGGAGCTGTTTTTT CASSPRGSGRTNTGELFF
TRBJ2-7 TRBV7-6 . . TGTGCCAGCAGCCCCCCGGGAGAAGCCTACGAGCAGTACTTC CASSPPGEAYEQYF
TRBJ1-3 TRBV12-5 . . TGTGCTAGTGGTTTGGTACCCCAGAGAAACACCATATATTTT CASGLVPQRNTIYF
TRBJ2-5 TRBV5-1 . few TGCGCCAGCAGCTTGGACGTAGTCCTCGCCTTCGAGACCCAGTACTTC CASSLDVVLAFETQYF
TRBJ2-1 TRBV28 TRBD2 . TGTGCCAGCAGTTTAGTGGGACTAGGATACAATGAGCAGTTCTTC CASSLVGLGYNEQFF
TRBJ2-2 TRBV11-2 . . TGTGCCAGCACCTTCCTAATCACGGCGGGGAACACCGGGGAGCTGTTTTTT CASTFLITAGNTGELFF
TRBJ2-1 TRBV6-6 TRBD1 . TGTGCCAGCAGTAGAGGACAGGGTAGCTCCTACAATGAGCAGTTCTTC CASSRGQGSSYNEQFF
TRBJ1-1 TRBV29-1 . . TGCAGCGGGCGCGACACGAACACTGAAGCTTTCTTT CSGRDTNTEAFF
TRBJ1-1 TRBV27 TRBD1 few TGTGCCAGCCGATCCAGGGGGCGGACTGAAGCTTTCTTT CASRSRGRTEAFF
TRBJ2-2 TRBV28 . . TGTGCCAGCAAGGGGGAGGGATCCACCGGGGAGCTGTTTTTT CASKGEGSTGELFF
TRBJ2-2 TRBV6-1 TRBD2 . TGTGCCAGCAGTGTTAGGGCTAGCGGGACCTACACCGGGGAGCTGTTTTTT CASSVRASGTYTGELFF
TRBJ2-3 TRBV18 . few TGTGCCAGCTCACCACAGACCAGGGCGGCAGATACGCAGTATTTT CASSPQTRAADTQYF
TRBJ2-7 TRBV5-1 TRBD1 . TGCGCCAGCAGCCCGTGGACAGGGGGGGGCTACGAGCAGTACTTC CASSPWTGGGYEQYF
TRBJ2-7 TRBV7-9 . . TGTGCCAGCAGCCAAGGGACTGTTTCCTACGAGCAGTACTTC CASSQGTVSYEQYF
TRBJ2-5 TRBV7-9 . . TGTGCCAGCAGCTTTGCTAGGGGACAAGAGACCCAGTACTTC CASSFARGQETQYF
TRBJ1-5 TRBV30 . . TGTGCCTGGAGTATTATAGACAAAGGTCAGCCCCAGCATTTT CAWSIIDKGQPQHF
TRBJ2-7 TRBV7-2 . . TGTGCCAGCAGCTTGTCTAGCCTCTTCCCCCACGAGCAGTACTTC CASSLSSLFPHEQYF
TRBJ2-7 TRBV14 TRBD2 . TGTGCCAGCAGCCAGGAGCGGGGGGCTTTCTACGAGCAGTACTTC CASSQERGAFYEQYF
TRBJ2-7 TRBV6-1 TRBD1 few TGTGCCAGCGTGGACAGGGCCTACGAGCAGTACTTC CASVDRAYEQYF
TRBJ2-1 TRBV5-4 . . TGTGCCAGCAGCTTGGCCCTAGCGAGACAGAGTAATGAGCAGTTCTTC CASSLALARQSNEQFF
TRBJ2-1 TRBV6-1 . once TGTGCCAGCAGGGGTACAGCTTACAATGAGCAGTTCTTC CASRGTAYNEQFF
TRBJ2-2 TRBV9 TRBD2 . TGTGCCAGCAGCGTAGCGGGGGGAGGGCCGGCCGGGGAGCTGTTTTTT CASSVAGGGPAGELFF
TRBJ2-7 TRBV7-8 TRBD2 . TGTGCCAGCAGCCCGACCGGGACTAGCGTTTACGAGCAGTACTTC CASSPTGTSVYEQYF
TRBJ1-4 TRBV19 . few TGTGCCAGTACCAACGGATTTCGGGGGGGAACAACTAATGAAAAACTGTTTTTT CASTNGFRGGTTNEKLFF
TRBJ2-2 TRBV6-5 TRBD2 . TGTGCCAGCACCAATAGCGGGAGACCCGGGGAGCTGTTTTTT CASTNSGRPGELFF
TRBJ2-4 TRBV5-8 . . TGTGCCAGCAGCCTGGGGCAGGGGGGAGCCAAAAACATTCAGTACTTC CASSLGQGGAKNIQYF
TRBJ2-6 TRBV6-1 . . TGTGCCAGCAGTCACAGGATCTCTGGGGCCAACGTCCTGACTTTC CASSHRISGANVLTF
TRBJ2-7 TRBV19 . . TGTGCCAGTAGCCCTAGGAGAACATACGAGCAGTACTTC CASSPRRTYEQYF
TRBJ2-1 TRBV18 TRBD1 . TGTGCCAGCTCCCGGGACAGGGACAATGAGCAGTTCTTC CASSRDRDNEQFF
TRBJ1-5 TRBV2 . once TGTGCCAGCTCTGCAATGGTCGGTAGCAATCAGCCCCAGCATTTT CASSAMVGSNQPQHF
TRBJ1-6 TRBV6-6 . . TGTGCCAGCAGCCAAACGGCAGGGAATTCACCCCTCCACTTT CASSQTAGNSPLHF
TRBJ2-3 TRBV9 . . TGTGCCAGCAGCGTGGCTAGTACTAGCACAGATACGCAGTATTTT CASSVASTSTDTQYF
TRBJ1-2 TRBV4-3 . . TGCGCCAGCAGCCAAGGGATCATCATGCGGGATGGCTACACCTTC CASSQGIIMRDGYTF
TRBJ2-7 TRBV5-4 TRBD1 . TGTGCCAGCAGCCCGCCCGGGACAGGGAAGAACGAGCAGTACTTC CASSPPGTGKNEQYF
TRBJ2-7 TRBV7-8 TRBD2 . TGTGCCAGCAGCGATACTGGACGGGGGGCCTACGAGCAGTACTTC CASSDTGRGAYEQYF
TRBJ1-1 TRBV11-2 TRBD1 . TGTGCCAGCAGCTTAACTCTGACAGGGGTTTTGACTGAAGCTTTCTTT CASSLTLTGVLTEAFF
TRBJ1-1 TRBV2 TRBD1 . TGTGCCAGCAGTGAAACCTCGACAGGGATCACTGAAGCTTTCTTT CASSETSTGITEAFF
TRBJ2-7 TRBV18 . . TGTGCCAGCTCACCAATAGATGGTTCCTACGAGCAGTACTTC CASSPIDGSYEQYF
TRBJ1-4 TRBV5-6 . . TGTGCCAGCACGGTGGCAACTAATGAAAAACTGTTTTTT CASTVATNEKLFF
TRBJ1-2 TRBV12-5 TRBD1 . TGTGCTAGTGGTTCACCTGCAGGGGGACGCGAGGGCTACACCTTC CASGSPAGGREGYTF
TRBJ2-2 TRBV11-2 . . TGTGCCAGCAGCTTAGTTGGGGCGACCTCGTTCGCGAACACCGGGGAGCTGTTTTTT CASSLVGATSFANTGELFF
TRBJ2-2 TRBV4-2 TRBD2 few TGTGCCAGCAGCCAAATACTAGCGGGAGTCACCGGGGAGCTGTTTTTT CASSQILAGVTGELFF
TRBJ2-3 TRBV14 TRBD2 . TGTGCCAGCAGCCAAGGGAGACTAGCCACCACAGATACGCAGTATTTT CASSQGRLATTDTQYF
TRBJ1-1 TRBV10-3 TRBD1 . TGTGCCATCAGGGGGACACAGGGGACTGAAGCTTTCTTT CAIRGTQGTEAFF
TRBJ2-7 TRBV21-1 . few . CASRVGSGTSRSEQYF
TRBJ1-5 TRBV30 TRBD1 . TGTGCCTGGAGGGGACAGGGGAATCAGCCCCAGCATTTT CAWRGQGNQPQHF
TRBJ2-7 TRBV30 TRBD1 . TGTGCCTGGAGTGTAAGGTCTAGGGGGACAGGGAACGAGCAGTACTTC CAWSVRSRGTGNEQYF